This TCR beta chain came from a study of cytomegalovirus exposure and HLA in healthy donors. General observations from the study: The study listed roughly 150 cytomegalovirus-associated TCR beta chains. In a later analysis, productive TCRs from donors in an Asian-associated ancestry cluster reportedly carried fewer N-insertions than the cohort mean.

V gave up 1 base and J gave up 2 bases, with 8 bases separating them. Germline CDR1 SGDLS, CDR2 YYNGEE. The CDR3 sequence is 14 residues long. The PCR had 60 Vbeta and 13 Jbeta primers. Profiled with immunoSEQ multiplex PCR; TCRdb holds only in-frame clones, not every one. The profile shows some 110,000 clones, 73% of them singletons. Turning to this clone: The antigen is undetermined. This specimen includes other DNA sequences encoding the same CDR3.

The rearrangement joins TRBV9 to TRBJ2-3; TRBD2 might be the D (5 bases). The sequence came from a man aged 55 to 70 in good health and CMV-seropositive. Sequencing was carried out using PBMCs. The CDR3 loop reads CASSVRGNTDTQYF. The CDR3 DNA sequence: TGTGCCAGCAGCGTAAGAGGGAACACAGATACGCAGTATTTT.